The clone carrying this T cell receptor (beta chain) turned up a few times. Its antigen is unknown. These data come from a study of T-cell reconstitution after alpha-beta-depleted transplantation in children. Deletions cut 3 bases from V and 4 bases from J, with 10 bases between. Per germline, CDR1 DFQATT and CDR2 SNEGSKA (reference sequence). This CDR3 is 12 amino acids long. Overall study results and limits: In patients about two months after transplant, alpha-beta T cells reportedly arose from several hundred expanded graft clones. The authors attributed T-cell counts and diversity one year after transplant mostly to newly produced T cells.

Unique molecular identifiers were built into the TCRbeta library. Using its own MiXCR run on the PCR reads, TCRdb lists one record per CDR3 protein. The profile shows 450,000 to 600,000 distinct CDR3 sequences, under 15% of them singletons. Here the sequenced sample was PBMCs, mostly from graft donor cells, taken 360 days after TCRalphabeta/CD19-depleted stem cell transplant. The V and J genes are TRBV20-1 and TRBJ2-7; D gene unclear. This clonotype originated in a male patient younger than 18 who had a stem cell transplant for acute myeloid leukemia, so the T cells may come from the graft donor. CDR3 sequence reads: CSASATEYEQYF. CDR3 DNA: TGCAGTGCTAGCGCCACCGAATACGAGCAGTACTTC.